These 24 T cell receptor beta chains originate from one sample sequenced in a study of blood T cell repertoires in COVID-19. Clones were sequenced by immunoSEQ multiplex PCR, and TCRdb holds only the in-frame ones, with some missing. The data show some 120,000 clones, with 80% to 85% seen just once and about a sixth held by the top ten. The sequenced sample was PBMCs or T cells enriched from blood (not recorded which). The receptors here all came from a man aged 30 to 39 who had recovered from COVID-19.

The J gene is TRBJ1-4, the V gene TRBV5-1, with D perhaps matching TRBD1 (5 bases). V was cut by 4 bases and J by 3 bases, with 13 bases left in between. The CDR3 sequence is 15 residues long. CDR1 and CDR2 (germline): SGHRS, YFSETQ. The CDR3 region has the DNA TGCGCCAGCAGCGGCCAGGGCCCACCTAATGAAAAACTGTTTTTT. Its protein product is CASSGQGPPNEKLFF.

This clone was seen repeatedly, ten times or more. The CDR3 loop reads CASSSTNRGPLNTQYF. CDR3 coding DNA: TGCGCCAGCAGCTCCACAAACCGAGGGCCCCTTAATACGCAGTATTTT. The chain has TRBV4-1 and TRBJ2-3; D may be TRBD2 (5 bases). The ends were cut back, 5 bases at V and 7 bases at J, with 22 bases in the middle. Germline loops: CDR1 MGHRA, CDR2 YSYEKL. The CDR3 is made up of 16 amino acids.

DNA of the CDR3: TGCGCCAGCAGTGAGTCAGGGGGCACTGAAGCTTTCTTT. This translates into CASSESGGTEAFF. The chain combines TRBV10-1 with TRBJ1-1; TRBD1 is a possible D gene (6 bases). The CDR3 runs to 13 residues. Trimming left V 0 bases short and J 4 bases short, with 6 bases between. Per the germline V gene, CDR1 is WNHNN and CDR2 is SYGVQD (reference sequence).

This chain links TRBV5-1 with TRBJ1-1, with 10 bases matching TRBD1. The CDR3 sequence is 17 residues long. CDR1 and CDR2 from the germline V gene are SGHRS and YFSETQ. The V gene end was trimmed by 3 bases and the J gene end by 1 base; junction bases not matched to a gene: 9. The CDR3 DNA is TGCGCCAGCAGCTCTAGACAGGGGGCGCGAAGGAACACTGAAGCTTTCTTT. Its translation is CASSSRQGARRNTEAFF.

CDR3 nucleotide sequence: TGTGCCAGTAGTATTCAGTCCAGCACAGATACGCAGTATTTT. Translating gives CASSIQSSTDTQYF. The chain is built from TRBV19 and TRBJ2-3, with D unresolved. The CDR3 sequence is 14 residues long. Trimming took off 3 bases at V and 0 bases at J, with 7 bases between the two ends. The V gene's germline CDR1 is LNHDA and CDR2 SQIVND (reference sequence).

The chain employs TRBV5-4 and TRBJ1-2; 9 bases map to TRBD1. Germline V gives CDR1 SGHNT, CDR2 YYREEE (reference sequence). This CDR3 has 17 residues. J lost 1 base, V lost 1 base, and 8 bases had no gene match. Here the CDR3 reads CASSLTGGMGGNYGYTF. As DNA, the CDR3 is TGTGCCAGCAGCTTGACAGGGGGCATGGGAGGTAACTATGGCTACACCTTC.

The V call is TRBV30, the J call TRBJ1-4; 8 nucleotides align to TRBD1. Looked up from germline, CDR1 is GTSNPN and CDR2 is SVGIG (reference sequence). V was pared by 5 bases and J by 7 bases, with 6 bases of the junction left unmatched. The CDR3 sequence is 13 residues long. CDR3 in amino acids: CAWGTGVGEKLFF. The CDR3 bases are TGTGCCTGGGGGACAGGCGTTGGTGAAAAACTGTTTTTT.

J is TRBJ1-2 and V is TRBV6-5; 7 bases line up with TRBD1. Trimming removed 6 bases from V and 3 bases from J; junction bases left unmatched: 7. CDR3 length: 14 residues. Germline V gene data show CDR1 as MNHEY and CDR2 as SVGAGI. In nucleotides, the CDR3 is TGTGCCAGCAGACCACAGGGGAGTCACTATGGCTACACCTTC. It encodes CASRPQGSHYGYTF.

CDR3 region: CASSIAITYEQYF. The CDR3 nucleotides are TGTGCCAGTAGTATAGCCATAACATACGAGCAGTACTTC. This chain connects TRBV19 to TRBJ2-7; D gene ambiguous. The V gene's germline CDR1 is LNHDA and CDR2 SQIVND (reference sequence). Trimming shortened V by 1 base and J by 4 bases, and 8 bases separated the two germline ends. The CDR3 is made up of 13 amino acids.

The gene calls are TRBV5-6 and TRBJ2-7, with D possibly being TRBD2 (5 bases). The CDR3 is 16 residues long. Trimming removed 3 bases from V and 5 bases from J, with 21 bases in between. Germline CDR1 is SGHDT and CDR2 is YYEEEE. For the CDR3, the DNA is TGTGCCAGCAGCTCTCCCGAGGACTCATACCCCCACGAGCAGTACTTC. The encoded protein is CASSSPEDSYPHEQYF. The variable domain in full, completed from reference TRBV5-6 and TRBJ2-7, reads DAGVTQSPTHLIKTRGQQVTLRCSPKSGHDTVSWYQQALGQGPQFIFQYYEEEERQRGNFPDRFSGHQFPNYSSELNVNALLLGDSALYLCASSSPEDSYPHEQYFGPGTRLTVT.

CDR3 bases: TGTGCCTGGAGTGTAAACCCATCCATGGCGGCTACTAACAATGAGCAGTTCTTC. Its translation is CAWSVNPSMAATNNEQFF. The rearrangement uses TRBV30 and TRBJ2-1; no firm D call. V was trimmed by 0 bases and J by 5 bases, leaving 23 bases between them. CDR1 and CDR2 (germline): GTSNPN, SVGIG (reference sequence). The CDR3 contains 18 residues.

The chain employs TRBV28 and TRBJ2-1; tentative D call: TRBD1 (6 bases). Germline loops: CDR1 MDHEN, CDR2 SYDVKM. Between the trimmed V and J ends, which lost 6 bases and 9 bases, there was a span of 18 bases. The CDR3 spans 14 residues. The CDR3 spells CASSPLLQGSEQFF. The CDR3 nucleotides are TGTGCCAGCAGCCCCCTGTTACAGGGAAGTGAGCAGTTCTTC. Full variable domain (outside the CDR3, taken from reference TRBV28 and TRBJ2-1): DVKVTQSSRYLVKRTGEKVFLECVQDMDHENMFWYRQDPGLGLRLIYFSYDVKMKEKGDIPEGYSVSREKKERFSLILESASTNQTSMYLCASSPLLQGSEQFFGPGTRLTVL.

A single count supports this clone. One end of the junction varies from germline; a read error may be responsible. This sequence joins TRBV15 and TRBJ1-2; D is unresolved. Germline-derived CDR1 and CDR2 are LNHNV and YYDKDF (reference sequence). There are 13 residues in the CDR3. CDR3 amino acids: CATSRDGQSGAIF. The CDR3 coding sequence is TGTGCCACCAGCAGAGATGGTCAGTCGGGTGCGATCTTC.

The V gene is TRBV7-3, the J gene TRBJ1-2, with TRBD1 matching 9 bases. The CDR3 sequence is 13 residues long. Germline V gives CDR1 SGHTA, CDR2 FQGTGA. The V gene end was trimmed by 4 bases and the J gene end by 7 bases; junction bases not matched to a gene: 4. CDR3 amino acids: CASSSTGGGGYTF. CDR3 bases: TGTGCCAGCAGCTCAACAGGGGGCGGTGGCTACACCTTC.

The chain has TRBV5-6 and TRBJ2-1, with 13 bases fitting TRBD2. V gave up 5 bases and J gave up 9 bases; unmatched junction bases: 11. The germline V gene encodes CDR1 SGHDT and CDR2 YYEEEE. The CDR3 length is 16 residues. CDR3 DNA: TGTGCCAGCAGATCAGGACTAGCGGGAGTCCACCCTGAGCAGTTCTTC. Translating gives CASRSGLAGVHPEQFF.

The genes are TRBV6-6 and TRBJ1-2, with 10 bases aligning to TRBD1. CDR3 length: 13 residues. V lost 5 bases to trimming and J lost 7 bases; unmatched junction nucleotides: 4. Germline CDR1 reads MNHNY; CDR2 reads SVGAGI (reference sequence). CDR3 in amino acids: CASSSGQGVGYTF. The CDR3 DNA follows: TGTGCCAGCAGTAGTGGACAGGGGGTTGGCTACACCTTC.

CDR3 residues: CASSPQGSEKLFF. Here the CDR3 DNA reads TGTGCCAGCAGCCCGCAGGGAAGTGAAAAACTGTTTTTT. The chain links TRBV3-1 (or the pseudogene TRBV3-2) to TRBJ1-4, with D perhaps TRBD1 (5 bases). Germline CDR1 reads LGHDT; CDR2 reads YNNKEL (reference sequence). CDR3 size: 13 residues. Trimming shortened V by 4 bases and J by 7 bases, and 10 bases separated the two germline ends.

DNA of the CDR3: TGTGCCAGCAGTGGACAGGCCCAAGAGACCCAGTACTTC. Its translation: CASSGQAQETQYF. The rearrangement uses TRBV2 and TRBJ2-5; D is perhaps TRBD1 (6 bases). CDR1 is SNHLY, CDR2 FYNNEI, per germline. The CDR3 covers 13 residues. The V and J ends lost 4 bases and 1 base respectively, with 7 bases between them.

The CDR3 coding sequence is TGTGCCAGCAGCCAGGGGACTAGCGGAGGCACAGATACGCAGTATTTT. It encodes CASSQGTSGGTDTQYF. The chain recombines TRBV3-1 (or the pseudogene TRBV3-2) with TRBJ2-3; 11 nucleotides align to TRBD2. Looked up from germline, CDR1 is LGHDT and CDR2 is YNNKEL (reference sequence). V lost 3 bases and J lost 1; bases outside the gene matches: 3. The CDR3 is 16 amino acids.

The J gene is TRBJ2-2, the V gene TRBV18; the D is unclear. The germline V and J ends were trimmed by 3 bases and 3 bases, with 8 bases remaining between them. Germline CDR1 reads KGHSH; CDR2 reads LQKENI. The CDR3 sequence is 14 residues long. Here the CDR3 reads CASSPQSDTGELFF. DNA for the CDR3: TGTGCCAGCTCACCTCAATCGGACACCGGGGAGCTGTTTTTT.

The chain has TRBV3-1 (or the pseudogene TRBV3-2) and TRBJ1-3, with no clear D. The germline V and J ends were trimmed by 5 bases and 2 bases, with 10 bases remaining between them. From germline, CDR1 is LGHDT and CDR2 YNNKEL (reference sequence). This CDR3 is 14 amino acids long. CDR3 DNA: TGTGCCAGCAGCACCAATGGGCCTGGAAACACCATATATTTT. Residues: CASSTNGPGNTIYF.

This chain connects TRBV30 to TRBJ1-2; D remains unclear. This CDR3 is built from 11 residues. CDR1 is GTSNPN, CDR2 SVGIG, per germline (reference sequence). Trimming took 5 bases from V and 3 from J, leaving 7 bases between them. CDR3 sequence: CAWGTDYGYTF. CDR3 DNA: TGTGCCTGGGGCACGGACTATGGCTACACCTTC.

The rearrangement links TRBV5-1 to TRBJ2-2, with TRBD2 matching 11 bases. V shed 0 bases and J 5 bases; nucleotides not matched to a gene: 9. The CDR3 runs 18 residues. The germline V gene encodes CDR1 SGHRS and CDR2 YFSETQ. CDR3 residues: CASSLAELAGVRTGELFF. The CDR3 DNA sequence: TGCGCCAGCAGCTTGGCCGAACTAGCGGGAGTCCGGACCGGGGAGCTGTTTTTT.

This chain connects TRBV6-1 to TRBJ2-7, with D possibly being TRBD2 (5 bases). V gave up 1 base and J gave up 2 bases, with 12 bases separating them. Germline V gene lookup returns CDR1 MNHNS and CDR2 SASEGT. This CDR3 comprises 15 residues. The chain's CDR3 is CASSEVGGGAYEQYF. CDR3 coding DNA: TGTGCCAGCAGTGAAGTTGGAGGCGGAGCCTACGAGCAGTACTTC.